Presented here are 29 T cell receptor beta chains from one specimen sequenced in a study of T-cell reconstitution after alpha-beta-depleted transplantation in children (dated by TCRdb to the mid-2010s). Library construction relied on PCR. For sequencing, an Illumina HiSeq 2500 was employed. TCR libraries were prepared with molecular barcoding, using unique molecular identifiers to normalize TCRbeta repertoire quantification. TCRdb took the public reads, trimmed them with fastp at Q25, ran MiXCR for clone calling and kept in-frame beta chains. Rows with one shared CDR3 protein collapse into an entry with the most common genes and DNA. The sample data list 800,000 to 1,000,000 distinct CDR3 sequences, and around 30% of these were observed just once. The leading ten clones occupy over 25% of the sample. Taken with the paper, the label for treatment or condition translates to: allogeneic hematopoietic cell transplantation with graft depleted of TCRalphabeta T cells and CD19 B cells.

Sequencing used PBMCs, mostly from graft donor cells, obtained 360 days after TCRalphabeta/CD19-depleted stem cell transplant. The receptors here all came from a boy younger than two who had a stem cell transplant for SCID, so the T cells may come from the graft donor.

This chain uses TRBV4-1 with TRBJ1-6; maybe TRBD1 (5 bases). There are 17 residues in the CDR3. Germline V CDR1 and CDR2: MGHRA, YSYEKL. Trimming pared 4 bases from V and 7 bases from J, leaving 20 bases between. The CDR3 sequence is CASSPHSLGEGNSPLHF. As DNA, the CDR3 is TGCGCCAGCAGCCCGCATTCGCTCGGGGAGGGGAATTCACCCCTCCACTTT.

The chain employs TRBV20-1 and TRBJ1-1; 7 bases agree with TRBD1. V dropped 4 bases and J dropped 8; count of bases not matched to a gene: 13. The CDR3 extends over 14 amino acids. From germline, CDR1 is DFQATT and CDR2 SNEGSKA (reference sequence). CDR3 region: CSATPGQQPSEAFF. CDR3 bases: TGCAGTGCTACACCGGGACAGCAACCGAGCGAAGCTTTCTTT.

CDR3 nucleotides: TGCAGTGCTAGAGGGGGCGTGGGACAGCTATTTACCACAGATACGCAGTATTTT. Protein: CSARGGVGQLFTTDTQYF. The rearrangement joins TRBV20-1 to TRBJ2-3; 7 nucleotides agree with TRBD1. V lost 1 base, J lost 2 bases, and 15 bases stayed unmatched. CDR3 length equals 18 residues. Germline assignment: CDR1 DFQATT and CDR2 SNEGSKA (reference sequence).

This rearrangement joins TRBV5-1 to TRBJ2-7; the match to TRBD2 covers 8 bases. Germline V gene sequence: CDR1 SGHRS, CDR2 YFSETQ. The CDR3 is 15 residues long. Trimming took 3 bases from V and 4 from J; bases not matched to a gene: 9. Here the CDR3 reads CASSSPGLGTYEQYF. The CDR3 DNA reads TGCGCCAGCAGCTCCCCGGGACTAGGGACTTACGAGCAGTACTTC. Supplemented by reference TRBV5-1 and TRBJ2-7, the full variable domain reads KAGVTQTPRYLIKTRGQQVTLSCSPISGHRSVSWYQQTPGQGLQFLFEYFSETQRNKGNFPGRFSGRQFSNSRSEMNVSTLELGDSALYLCASSSPGLGTYEQYFGPGTRLTVT.

This clonotype was counted a few times. V and J are TRBV7-3 and TRBJ2-3; D possibly corresponds to TRBD2 (5 bases). The CDR3 runs 15 residues. Germline V gene lookup returns CDR1 SGHTA and CDR2 FQGTGA. Trimming removed 2 bases from V and 1 base from J, with 10 bases in between. CDR3 region: CASSLSGIGTDTQYF. CDR3 coding DNA: TGTGCCAGCAGCTTATCCGGGATTGGCACAGATACGCAGTATTTT. The full variable domain, rest sourced from reference TRBV7-3 and TRBJ2-3, is GAGVSQTPSNKVTEKGKYVELRCDPISGHTALYWYRQSLGQGPEFLIYFQGTGAADDSGLPNDRFFAVRPEGSVSTLKIQRTERGDSAVYLCASSLSGIGTDTQYFGPGTRLTVL.

This clonotype occurred once. The chain carries TRBV10-3 and TRBJ2-3; perhaps TRBD2 as D (5 bases). CDR3 size: 15 residues. CDR1 is ENHRY, CDR2 SYGVKD, per germline. V was trimmed by 3 bases and J by 4 bases, leaving 14 bases between them. In nucleotides, the CDR3 is TGTGCCATCAGTGACGGGCTAGCACGAGCAGATACGCAGTATTTT. It yields the protein CAISDGLARADTQYF.

The chain carries TRBV6-5 and TRBJ2-5, with 7 bases that match TRBD2. The CDR3 is made up of 18 amino acids. Germline V gene lookup returns CDR1 MNHEY and CDR2 SVGAGI. V was clipped by 3 bases and J by 4 bases; unmatched bases: 17. The CDR3 reads CASSYISPGLVKLETQYF. CDR3 nucleotide sequence: TGTGCCAGCAGTTATATTTCCCCTGGACTAGTAAAGTTAGAGACCCAGTACTTC.

The chain links TRBV10-3 to TRBJ2-7, with 10 bases matching TRBD1. The V gene's germline CDR1 is ENHRY and CDR2 SYGVKD. J lost 6 bases, V lost 3 bases, and 14 bases had no gene match. The CDR3 is made up of 17 amino acids. The CDR3 region is CAISEPLGPDRGGEQYF. CDR3 nucleotides: TGTGCCATCAGTGAACCTCTCGGACCGGACAGGGGGGGCGAGCAGTACTTC.

As concerns this clonotype: The CDR3 end shows no conserved phenylalanine or tryptophan, and so a read error is likely. The J gene is TRBJ2-5, the V gene TRBV5-3, with TRBD2 matching 8 bases. TRBV5-3 is treated as an ORF (open reading frame) with a function not yet certain. With 3 bases clipped from V and 1 base from J, the junction kept 8 bases outside the gene matches. The CDR3 contains 16 residues. The CDR3 region has the DNA TGTGCCAGAAGCTCCGTTCTAGCGGGCATCCAAGAGACCCAGTACGTC. Amino acids: CARSSVLAGIQETQYV.

This clonotype has just a few counts. The V call is TRBV6-8, the J call TRBJ2-1; D is undetermined. The length of the CDR3 is 12 residues. Germline CDR1 reads MNHGY; CDR2 reads SAAAGT. Trimming pared 2 bases from V and 7 bases from J, leaving 6 bases between. DNA of the CDR3: TGTGCCAGCAGTTACCTTAGGAATGAGCAGTTCTTC. It translates to CASSYLRNEQFF.

This clonotype came up a few times. CDR3 amino acids: CASRKTGGADYGYTF. DNA of the CDR3: TGTGCCAGCAGGAAAACAGGGGGCGCCGACTATGGCTACACCTTC. V is TRBV12-3 or TRBV12-4 and J is TRBJ1-2; TRBD1 matches at 9 bases. This CDR3 contains 15 residues. With V trimmed by 6 bases and J by 3 bases, 8 bases remained unmatched.

CDR3 amino acids: CASSPKGGTQPQHF. In DNA form, the CDR3 reads TGCGCCAGCAGCCCGAAAGGGGGGACACAGCCCCAGCATTTT. V and J are TRBV5-1 and TRBJ1-5; D is possibly TRBD1 (6 bases). V lost 4 bases, J lost 7 bases, and 15 bases lay in between. Germline CDR1 reads SGHRS; CDR2 reads YFSETQ. The CDR3 runs 14 residues.

This chain connects TRBV6-2 or TRBV6-3 to TRBJ2-4; no clear D. Germline V gene lookup returns CDR1 MNHEY and CDR2 SVGEGT. This CDR3 has 13 residues. Trimming cost V 3 bases and J 10 bases, with 13 bases left between them. CDR3 DNA: TGTGCCAGCAGTTATGTGATAGGCGAGATTCAGTACTTC. Its protein product is CASSYVIGEIQYF.

This clonotype was detected a few times. The chain combines TRBV12-3 or TRBV12-4 with TRBJ1-2; D is undetermined. V lost 3 bases to trimming and J lost 8 bases, with 13 bases between them. The CDR3 consists of 13 residues. The CDR3 nucleotides are TGTGCCAGCAGTTTGGGGTCGTTCTGGGGCTACACCTTC. This sequence encodes CASSLGSFWGYTF.

This clonotype was detected only a few times. This chain joins TRBV5-4 and TRBJ2-3, with 7 bases aligning to TRBD2. The ends lost 3 bases at V and 1 base at J; junction bases unmatched: 8. The CDR3 loop spans 16 amino acids. Germline V gene data show CDR1 as SGHNT and CDR2 as YYREEE (reference sequence). DNA of the CDR3: TGTGCCAGCAGCTACCCCGGGGGGAGCCGCACAGATACGCAGTATTTT. This gives the protein CASSYPGGSRTDTQYF.

This clonotype showed up just a few times. The chain carries TRBV27 and TRBJ2-3; TRBD1 matches 7 bases. This CDR3 is built from 19 residues. V shed 3 bases, J shed 0 bases, and the junction held 15 bases outside the gene matches. Germline V CDR1 and CDR2: MNHEY, SMNVEV (reference sequence). The CDR3: CASSFLVETGPPSTDTQYF. DNA of the CDR3: TGTGCCAGCAGTTTTTTAGTTGAGACAGGGCCTCCTAGCACAGATACGCAGTATTTT.

This rearrangement joins TRBV10-3 to TRBJ1-1, with D unclear. Germline V gene data show CDR1 as ENHRY and CDR2 as SYGVKD. Trimming took 4 bases from V and 1 from J, leaving 10 bases between them. The CDR3 sequence is 14 residues long. The CDR3 reads CAISGAKQNTEAFF. As DNA, the CDR3 is TGTGCCATCAGTGGGGCCAAGCAGAACACTGAAGCTTTCTTT.

The chain joins TRBV20-1 to TRBJ1-1; 7 nucleotides line up with TRBD1. Germline trimming cut 5 bases from V and 1 base from J; bases unmatched to any gene: 7. CDR1 and CDR2 from the germline V gene are DFQATT and SNEGSKA (reference sequence). CDR3 length: 14 amino acids. The CDR3 is CSASQTGRNTEAFF. DNA for the CDR3: TGCAGTGCTTCCCAGACAGGGAGGAACACTGAAGCTTTCTTT.

The rearrangement uses TRBV29-1 and TRBJ2-7, with 7 bases matching TRBD1. Trimming cost V 6 bases and J 2 bases; bases outside gene matches: 4. This CDR3 spans 12 amino acids. The germline CDR1 and CDR2 sequences are SQVTM and ANQGSEA. CDR3 nucleotide sequence: TGCAGCGTCAGGGACAGCCCCTACGAGCAGTACTTC. Amino acid sequence: CSVRDSPYEQYF.

The V call is TRBV4-1, the J call TRBJ1-2, with no clear D. The length of the CDR3 is 12 residues. Germline values: CDR1 MGHRA, CDR2 YSYEKL. V shed 0 bases and J shed 6 bases, with 5 bases lying between them. In DNA form, the CDR3 reads TGCGCCAGCAGCCAAGATTATAATGGCTACACCTTC. It yields the protein CASSQDYNGYTF.

There are a few counts of this clonotype. The chain recombines TRBV12-3 or TRBV12-4 with TRBJ2-2, with D perhaps matching TRBD1 (5 bases). The CDR3 runs 15 residues. V was shortened by 1 base and J by 5 bases, with 11 bases between the two germline ends. CDR3 sequence: CASSLVGQLTGELFF. Written as DNA, the CDR3 is TGTGCCAGCAGTTTAGTGGGGCAGCTTACCGGGGAGCTGTTTTTT.

This chain links TRBV19 with TRBJ2-6; a weak D match, TRBD2 (5 bases). CDR1 LNHDA and CDR2 SQIVND come from the germline V gene (reference sequence). Trimming removed 8 bases at V and 0 bases at J, with 20 bases between. The CDR3 runs to 18 residues. Here the CDR3 DNA reads TGTGCCAGTTCAAGACCGACTAAATATCCCTCTGGGGCCAACGTCCTGACTTTC. Its translation: CASSRPTKYPSGANVLTF.

CDR3 in DNA: TGTGCCAGCGCCCGACAGAACACCGGGGAGCTGTTTTTT. This gives the protein CASARQNTGELFF. The chain combines TRBV27 with TRBJ2-2; D unresolved. The germline gives CDR1 MNHEY, CDR2 SMNVEV (reference sequence). This CDR3 spans 13 amino acids. Deletions cut 8 bases from V and 1 base from J, with 8 bases between.

This chain uses TRBV11-2 with TRBJ2-3, with a tentative D call TRBD1 (6 bases). Germline V gene sequence: CDR1 SGHAT, CDR2 FQNNGV. Trimming stripped 6 bases from V and 3 bases from J, with 10 bases between. This CDR3 is 13 amino acids long. CDR3 residues: CASRSDRTDTQYF. CDR3 bases: TGTGCCAGCAGATCGGACAGAACAGATACGCAGTATTTT.

V and J are TRBV7-9 and TRBJ2-3; D may be TRBD2 (5 bases). The CDR3 loop spans 13 amino acids. CDR1 is SEHNR and CDR2 is FQNEAQ in the germline V gene (reference sequence). V was pared by 7 bases and J by 0 bases, with 8 bases between. The CDR3 loop reads CASTGSSTDTQYF. The DNA of the CDR3 is TGTGCCAGCACGGGATCTAGCACAGATACGCAGTATTTT.

The chain carries TRBV5-1 and TRBJ2-7; no clear D gene. The CDR3 is 14 residues long. CDR1 and CDR2 from the germline V gene are SGHRS and YFSETQ. V lost 5 bases to trimming and J lost 6 bases, with 18 bases between them. Here the CDR3 reads CASRSQHISSEQYF. As DNA, the CDR3 is TGCGCCAGCAGGAGTCAGCACATCAGTTCCGAGCAGTACTTC.

The V and J genes are TRBV5-1 and TRBJ2-7; 8 bases are a match to TRBD1. Germline trimming cut 1 base from V and 4 bases from J; bases unmatched to any gene: 7. CDR1 is SGHRS and CDR2 is YFSETQ in the germline V gene. The CDR3 runs to 15 residues. In DNA form, the CDR3 reads TGCGCCAGCAGCTTGCATCCAGGGGGCGAATACGAGCAGTACTTC. Amino acid sequence: CASSLHPGGEYEQYF.

The CDR3 coding sequence is TGCGCCAGCAGCATCCTCAGGGGGTCTAGCACAGATACGCAGTATTTT. Translated, it gives CASSILRGSSTDTQYF. The chain couples TRBV5-1 to TRBJ2-3; the match to TRBD1 covers 7 bases. V was clipped by 4 bases and J by 0 bases; unmatched bases: 8. CDR1 and CDR2 (germline): SGHRS, YFSETQ. This CDR3 has 16 amino acids. Using reference TRBV5-1 and TRBJ2-3 for the parts outside the CDR3, the full variable domain is KAGVTQTPRYLIKTRGQQVTLSCSPISGHRSVSWYQQTPGQGLQFLFEYFSETQRNKGNFPGRFSGRQFSNSRSEMNVSTLELGDSALYLCASSILRGSSTDTQYFGPGTRLTVL.

This clonotype was counted between two and nine times. This chain joins TRBV5-1 and TRBJ2-3; TRBD1 agrees at 7 bases. This CDR3 has 14 amino acids. V was clipped by 4 bases and J by 4 bases; unmatched bases: 6. Germline lookup yields CDR1 SGHRS and CDR2 YFSETQ. DNA of the CDR3: TGCGCCAGCAGCCTGGACAGGACAGCAGATACGCAGTATTTT. As protein: CASSLDRTADTQYF.